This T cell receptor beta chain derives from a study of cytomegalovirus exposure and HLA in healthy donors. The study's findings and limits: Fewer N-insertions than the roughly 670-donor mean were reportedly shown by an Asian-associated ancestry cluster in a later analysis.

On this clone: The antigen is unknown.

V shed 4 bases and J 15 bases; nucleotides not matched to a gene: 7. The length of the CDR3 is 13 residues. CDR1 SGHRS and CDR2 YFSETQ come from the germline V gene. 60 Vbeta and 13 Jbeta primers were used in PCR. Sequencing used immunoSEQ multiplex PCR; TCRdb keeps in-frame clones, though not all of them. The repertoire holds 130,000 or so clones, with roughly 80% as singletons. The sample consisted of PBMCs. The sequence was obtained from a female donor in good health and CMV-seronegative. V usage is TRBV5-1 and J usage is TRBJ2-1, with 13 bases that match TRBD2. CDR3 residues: CASSPGLAGDLFF. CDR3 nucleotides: TGCGCCAGCAGCCCTGGACTAGCGGGAGATCTGTTCTTC.